Presented here are 32 T cell receptor beta chains from one specimen sequenced in a study of PD-1 blockade in classical Hodgkin lymphoma. Only in-frame clones appear in the TCRdb table, and some are missing; sequencing was by immunoSEQ multiplex PCR. The sample has some 150,000 clones; less than 80% are singletons. Exposure to brentuximab vedotin varied, and each patient had relapsed following autologous stem cell transplantation. The specimen was peripheral blood mononuclear cells (PBMCs), collected before the second cycle of nivolumab. The receptor set was obtained from a human donor with classical Hodgkin lymphoma.

The table lists this clone with a count of one. The chain couples TRBV6-5 to TRBJ1-1; 8 bases are shared with TRBD1. The CDR3 spans 14 residues. Unmatched junction bases numbered 10, after V lost 5 bases and J lost 8 bases. CDR1 MNHEY and CDR2 SVGAGI come from the germline V gene. The CDR3 region is CASSPPIGQGEAFF. The CDR3 nucleotides read TGTGCCAGCAGTCCCCCTATTGGACAGGGAGAAGCTTTCTTT.

CDR3 nucleotide sequence: TGTGCCAGCAGCCAAGAAGCGGGAGCGGGAGTCTACGAGCAGTACTTC. Its protein product is CASSQEAGAGVYEQYF. The V call is TRBV4-2, the J call TRBJ2-7, with 8 bases identical to TRBD2. Germline V lookup: CDR1 LGHNA, CDR2 YNFKEQ. The CDR3 loop spans 16 amino acids. The V and J ends lost 0 bases and 3 bases, in that order; junction bases with no gene match: 7.

The rearrangement uses TRBV5-1 and TRBJ1-6; tentatively, D is TRBD1 (6 bases). Looked up from germline, CDR1 is SGHRS and CDR2 is YFSETQ. This CDR3 is 16 amino acids long. V was shortened by 3 bases and J by 5 bases, with 15 bases between the two germline ends. CDR3: CASSSQGVVNNSPLHF. DNA of the CDR3: TGCGCCAGCAGCTCACAGGGCGTTGTGAATAATTCACCCCTCCACTTT.

This clone was counted between two and nine times. The chain uses TRBV7-2 and TRBJ2-2, with TRBD1 identical over 9 bases. The germline V gene has CDR1 SGHTA and CDR2 FQGNSA. V dropped 5 bases and J dropped 4; count of bases not matched to a gene: 8. The CDR3 runs to 16 residues. The CDR3 DNA reads as TGTGCCAGCAGCCCGAGGACAGGGGAGAGCACCGGGGAGCTGTTTTTT. It translates to CASSPRTGESTGELFF.

J is TRBJ1-4 and V is TRBV6-5, with 9 bases fitting TRBD1. The junction had 10 bases not matched to a gene; V was cut back by 4 bases and J by 7 bases. Germline V lookup: CDR1 MNHEY, CDR2 SVGAGI. This CDR3 spans 16 amino acids. CDR3 in DNA: TGTGCCAGCAGTTTACGGGTGACAGGGGGTATTGAAAAACTGTTTTTT. Protein sequence: CASSLRVTGGIEKLFF.

The chain couples TRBV2 to TRBJ1-1, with D uncertain. With 5 bases removed from V and 1 base from J, the gap between germline ends came to 14 bases. CDR3 size: 15 residues. CDR1 and CDR2 (germline): SNHLY, FYNNEI. The DNA of the CDR3 is TGTGCCAGCAGTCGTGGAGGCGCGGGGAACACTGAAGCTTTCTTT. Its translation is CASSRGGAGNTEAFF.

The genes are TRBV2 and TRBJ2-7, with TRBD2 matching over 10 bases. The V gene's germline CDR1 is SNHLY and CDR2 FYNNEI. V shed 1 base and J 1 base; nucleotides not matched to a gene: 1. The CDR3 covers 15 residues. DNA for the CDR3: TGTGCCAGCAGTGAAGGGGGACTAGCGTCCTACGAGCAGTACTTC. It yields the protein CASSEGGLASYEQYF. Filled out from reference TRBV2 and TRBJ2-7, the complete variable domain reads EPEVTQTPSHQVTQMGQEVILRCVPISNHLYFYWYRQILGQKVEFLVSFYNNEISEKSEIFDDQFSVERPDGSNFTLKIRSTKLEDSAMYFCASSEGGLASYEQYFGPGTRLTVT.

J is TRBJ1-4 and V is TRBV7-9; possibly TRBD1 for D (6 bases). Trimming pared 5 bases from V and 5 bases from J, leaving 18 bases between. CDR1 and CDR2 from the germline V gene are SEHNR and FQNEAQ (reference sequence). The CDR3 has 16 residues. CDR3 nucleotides: TGTGCCAGCAGCCCTCGGAGTCGGACAGCAAATGAAAAACTGTTTTTT. Protein sequence: CASSPRSRTANEKLFF.

This clone was found a few times. The chain couples TRBV19 to TRBJ2-2; the D gene could be TRBD1 or TRBD2 (5 bases each). The CDR3 covers 15 residues. V dropped 3 bases and J dropped 4 bases, with 12 bases sitting between them. Germline assignment: CDR1 LNHDA and CDR2 SQIVND (reference sequence). CDR3 sequence reads: CASSMGEGRTGELFF. CDR3 nucleotide sequence: TGTGCCAGTAGTATGGGAGAGGGACGCACCGGGGAGCTGTTTTTT.

The chain carries TRBV5-6 and TRBJ2-7, with D hard to call. Looked up from germline, CDR1 is SGHDT and CDR2 is YYEEEE. The V and J ends lost 0 bases and 0 bases respectively, with 10 bases between them. This CDR3 is 15 amino acids long. CDR3 amino acids: CASSLVRSSSYEQYF. Here the CDR3 DNA reads TGTGCCAGCAGCTTGGTGCGTTCCAGCTCCTACGAGCAGTACTTC.

The chain recombines TRBV18 with TRBJ1-5; D unclear. This CDR3 region has 13 residues. With 4 bases removed from V and 3 bases from J, the gap between germline ends came to 7 bases. Germline CDR1 is KGHSH and CDR2 is LQKENI. CDR3: CASSLEFNQPQHF. In DNA, the CDR3 is TGTGCCAGCTCACTAGAATTCAATCAGCCCCAGCATTTT.

This sequence joins TRBV6-1 and TRBJ2-2; 8 bases match TRBD1. Germline trimming cut 0 bases from V and 5 bases from J; bases unmatched to any gene: 8. The germline CDR1 and CDR2 sequences are MNHNS and SASEGT. This CDR3 has 17 amino acids. CDR3 nucleotide sequence: TGTGCCAGCAGTGAAGCGGCTCAGGGGGCAGCGACCGGGGAGCTGTTTTTT. It codes for CASSEAAQGAATGELFF.

This clone was detected a few times. The chain is built from TRBV9 and TRBJ2-7; D is ambiguous. V lost 3 bases to trimming and J lost 7 bases, with 8 bases between them. The germline V gene encodes CDR1 SGDLS and CDR2 YYNGEE. This CDR3 is 11 amino acids long. The CDR3 DNA follows: TGTGCCAGCAGCGCCGAAGGGGAGCAGTACTTC. Residues: CASSAEGEQYF. Combining the CDR3 with reference TRBV9 and TRBJ2-7 gives the whole variable domain DSGVTQTPKHLITATGQRVTLRCSPRSGDLSVYWYQQSLDQGLQFLIQYYNGEERAKGNILERFSAQQFPDLHSELNLSSLELGDSALYFCASSAEGEQYFGPGTRLTVT.

The chain couples TRBV19 to TRBJ1-5; D unclear. From germline, CDR1 is LNHDA and CDR2 SQIVND (reference sequence). Deletions cut 2 bases from V and 9 bases from J, with 17 bases between. This CDR3 region has 15 residues. CDR3 amino acids: CASSISLDPLRPQHF. CDR3 in DNA: TGTGCCAGTAGTATATCCTTGGACCCTCTACGGCCCCAGCATTTT.

The chain is built from TRBV5-4 and TRBJ2-6, with D perhaps matching TRBD1 or TRBD2 (5 bases each). The CDR3 is 15 amino acids. Germline lookup yields CDR1 SGHNT and CDR2 YYREEE (reference sequence). Deletions cut 1 base from V and 4 bases from J, with 9 bases between. The chain's CDR3 is CASSLPGRGANVLTF. The CDR3 region has the DNA TGTGCCAGCAGCTTGCCGGGGCGGGGGGCCAACGTCCTGACTTTC.

The chain has TRBV19 and TRBJ1-4, with TRBD1 as a possible D gene (6 bases). CDR3 length: 15 amino acids. The germline gives CDR1 LNHDA, CDR2 SQIVND (reference sequence). V gave up 2 bases and J gave up 10 bases, with 17 bases separating them. DNA for the CDR3: TGTGCCAGTAGTATAACTACGGGGGGCACGGGAAAACTGTTTTTT. Protein sequence: CASSITTGGTGKLFF.

Comments on this clone: One end of the junction is discordant with germline, which a read error may explain. V and J are TRBV10-3 and TRBJ2-1; TRBD2 matches 9 bases. The CDR3 has 16 residues. Per germline, CDR1 ENHRY and CDR2 SYGVKD. For the CDR3, the DNA is TGTGCCAGCAGTTACTCGACTAGCGGCCCCTACAATGAGCAGTTCTTC. It is translated as CASSYSTSGPYNEQFF.

The V call is TRBV6-6, the J call TRBJ1-5, with D perhaps TRBD1 (6 bases). Germline V gene sequence: CDR1 MNHNY, CDR2 SVGAGI (reference sequence). V lost 2 bases, J lost 4 bases, and 15 bases lay in between. There are 16 residues in the CDR3. The CDR3 DNA reads as TGTGCCAGCAGTTACGGATCGACAGGCGGTAATCAGCCCCAGCATTTT. Residues: CASSYGSTGGNQPQHF.

This rearrangement joins TRBV6-5 to TRBJ1-1; D may be TRBD1 (5 bases). The ends were cut back, 5 bases at V and 6 bases at J, with 19 bases in the middle. Germline CDR1 MNHEY, CDR2 SVGAGI. The CDR3 loop spans 15 amino acids. CDR3 nucleotide sequence: TGTGCCAGCAGTGCCTCCTCCAGGGTGGGAGCTGAAGCTTTCTTT. It specifies CASSASSRVGAEAFF.

The rearrangement links TRBV6-4 to TRBJ1-1; D might be TRBD1 (5 bases). Germline V gene lookup returns CDR1 MRHNA and CDR2 SNTAGT. This CDR3 contains 15 residues. Trimming pared 0 bases from V and 2 bases from J, leaving 10 bases between. CDR3 in amino acids: CASSDSGRGNTEAFF. DNA of the CDR3: TGTGCCAGCAGTGACTCGGGGAGGGGTAACACTGAAGCTTTCTTT.

The chain combines TRBV7-9 with TRBJ2-3, with D unresolved. V dropped 0 bases and J dropped 5 bases, with 0 bases sitting between them. Germline CDR1 SEHNR, CDR2 FQNEAQ (reference sequence). This CDR3 region has 11 residues. Written as DNA, the CDR3 is TGTGCCAGCAGCTTAGCAGATACGCAGTATTTT. This codes for CASSLADTQYF.

The V and J genes are TRBV27 and TRBJ2-1; the D gene is possibly TRBD2 (5 bases). Germline CDR1 MNHEY, CDR2 SMNVEV (reference sequence). V lost 5 bases and J 3 bases, leaving 11 bases between the germline ends. This CDR3 is 14 amino acids long. The CDR3 DNA reads as TGTGCCAGCAGTCTAGCTTCCTACTACAATGAGCAGTTCTTC. Translated: CASSLASYYNEQFF.

V usage is TRBV10-3 and J usage is TRBJ1-2, with D unclear. The CDR3 totals 13 residues. The V and J ends lost 3 bases and 2 bases respectively, with 7 bases between them. The germline V gene encodes CDR1 ENHRY and CDR2 SYGVKD. CDR3 bases: TGTGCCATCAGTGACAGGCGGAACTATGGCTACACCTTC. Translation: CAISDRRNYGYTF.

This chain joins TRBV7-3 and TRBJ2-3; a possible D gene is TRBD2 (7 bases). From germline, CDR1 is SGHTA and CDR2 FQGTGA. The CDR3 consists of 14 residues. V lost 2 bases and J 6 bases, leaving 12 bases between the germline ends. This CDR3 is CASSLSGGRDTQYF. The CDR3 bases are TGTGCCAGCAGCTTATCGGGGGGCCGGGATACGCAGTATTTT.

This sequence joins TRBV11-3 and TRBJ2-7; D is uncertain. V lost 1 base, J lost 8 bases, and 9 bases lay in between. Looked up from germline, CDR1 is SGHNT and CDR2 is YENEEA. The CDR3 totals 12 residues. The CDR3 sequence: CASSLVSSKQYF. CDR3 bases: TGTGCCAGCAGCTTAGTATCGAGCAAGCAGTACTTC.

This clone showed up just a few times. The gene calls are TRBV27 and TRBJ2-5; D perhaps matches TRBD1 (5 bases). V gave up 5 bases and J gave up 5 bases, with 21 bases separating them. The germline gives CDR1 MNHEY, CDR2 SMNVEV (reference sequence). This CDR3 spans 16 amino acids. The CDR3 region has the DNA TGTGCCAGCAGTAGGCAGGGTGCTTCGCGTATGGAGACCCAGTACTTC. This translates into CASSRQGASRMETQYF.

The chain links TRBV19 to TRBJ1-4; tentative D call: TRBD1 (5 bases). V was pared by 10 bases and J by 2 bases, with 20 bases between. This CDR3 is built from 16 residues. Germline values: CDR1 LNHDA, CDR2 SQIVND (reference sequence). CDR3 protein: CATREWGSATNEKLFF. CDR3 DNA: TGTGCCACACGGGAGTGGGGCTCGGCTACTAATGAAAAACTGTTTTTT.

This clone showed up just once. This chain uses TRBV10-3 with TRBJ2-5; D remains unclear. V was trimmed by 6 bases and J by 5 bases, leaving 13 bases between them. CDR1 and CDR2 (germline): ENHRY, SYGVKD. The length of the CDR3 is 13 residues. CDR3 sequence (DNA): TGTGCCATCAGCCCGAGAGAGGTGGAGACCCAGTACTTC. Amino acids: CAISPREVETQYF.

This chain connects TRBV6-5 to TRBJ1-6; maybe TRBD1 (6 bases). Germline-derived CDR1 and CDR2 are MNHEY and SVGAGI. The CDR3 covers 15 residues. Between the trimmed V and J ends, which lost 6 bases and 7 bases, there was a span of 16 bases. CDR3 DNA sequence: TGTGCCAGCAGATTGCCCGGACAGCCGAATTCACCCCTCCACTTT. Residues: CASRLPGQPNSPLHF.

The rearrangement links TRBV5-1 to TRBJ2-7; D possibly corresponds to TRBD1 (6 bases). V lost 4 bases and J lost 0, with 17 bases in between. Germline CDR1 is SGHRS and CDR2 is YFSETQ. The CDR3 covers 16 residues. The CDR3 bases are TGCGCCAGCAGCCTCTGGGCGACAGGAAGCTCCTACGAGCAGTACTTC. Its protein is CASSLWATGSSYEQYF.

This clone is a singleton in its sample. This chain uses TRBV19 with TRBJ2-7; TRBD1 might be the D (5 bases). Germline V lookup: CDR1 LNHDA, CDR2 SQIVND (reference sequence). The CDR3 has 13 amino acids. Trimming stripped 5 bases from V and 1 base from J, with 9 bases between. For the CDR3, the DNA is TGTGCCAGTAGTTGGACAAAGTCCTACGAGCAGTACTTC. This codes for CASSWTKSYEQYF.

This chain uses TRBV27 with TRBJ2-7, with TRBD1 matching over 8 bases. In germline, CDR1 is MNHEY, CDR2 SMNVEV (reference sequence). Trimming cost V 6 bases and J 4 bases; bases outside gene matches: 11. CDR3 size: 15 residues. The CDR3 DNA is TGTGCCAGCAGATCGCGGACAGGGAGTAGGTACGAGCAGTACTTC. Translating it yields CASRSRTGSRYEQYF.